The 27 T cell receptor beta chains below come from one sample, sequenced in a study of vaccination and CD4 T cells after COVID-19. The Oncomine TCR Beta short-read assay was applied to DNA of cultured CD4+ T cells. TCRdb independently ran MiXCR on the PCR reads; one entry per CDR3 protein. The sample yields 2,000 or so distinct CDR3 sequences, 15% to 17% seen once. What these receptors recognize is not known. Regarding treatment: approximately 9-day PBMC culture with coronavirus spike peptide pools or control peptides (ViraFEST assay). Unexposed donor CD4+ T cells predated the COVID-19 pandemic, collected 2011-2018. What was sequenced was CD4+ T cells from blood, cultured in vitro. These TCRs come from a human donor in good health.

This clonotype was observed a handful of times. This chain uses TRBV6-2 or TRBV6-3 with TRBJ2-1, with 14 positions matching TRBD2. The CDR3 covers 16 residues. Germline V gives CDR1 MNHEY, CDR2 SVGEGT. V trimming: 6 bases; J trimming: 9 bases; junction bases outside the gene matches: 10. The CDR3 coding sequence is TGTGCCAGCAGAGAAAAGGGACTAGCGGGGGTGGGTGAGCAGTTCTTC. Translating it yields CASREKGLAGVGEQFF.

V and J are TRBV9 and TRBJ2-3; unclear D gene. This CDR3 has 13 residues. V was shortened by 0 bases and J by 6 bases, with 8 bases between the two germline ends. CDR1 and CDR2 from the germline V gene are SGDLS and YYNGEE. The chain's CDR3 is CASSVVTWDTQYF. DNA of the CDR3: TGTGCCAGCAGCGTAGTGACTTGGGATACGCAGTATTTT.

In this sample, this clonotype turned up a few times. This chain links TRBV2 with TRBJ1-3; perhaps TRBD1 as D (6 bases). The germline V and J ends were trimmed by 6 bases and 2 bases, with 11 bases remaining between them. Germline V CDR1 and CDR2: SNHLY, FYNNEI. The CDR3 extends over 14 amino acids. CDR3 region: CASRAQGPGNTIYF. The CDR3 bases are TGTGCCAGCAGAGCACAGGGACCTGGAAACACCATATATTTT.

Within the sample, this clonotype is medium-sized (0.01 to 0.1%). V usage is TRBV19 and J usage is TRBJ1-2, with D tentatively TRBD1 (5 bases). CDR1 and CDR2 (germline): LNHDA, SQIVND (reference sequence). The germline V and J ends were trimmed by 7 bases and 7 bases, with 19 bases remaining between them. The CDR3 has 14 residues. CDR3 loop: CASTPTRRGGGYTF. The CDR3 DNA follows: TGTGCCAGTACCCCTACCCGGCGGGGGGGTGGCTACACCTTC.

The chain combines TRBV19 with TRBJ2-6, with 9 nucleotides matching TRBD1. This CDR3 region has 19 residues. CDR1 and CDR2 from the germline V gene are LNHDA and SQIVND (reference sequence). The V gene end was trimmed by 5 bases and the J gene end by 0 bases; junction bases not matched to a gene: 11. Written as DNA, the CDR3 is TGTGCCAGTAGTTCGAGGCCGGGACAGGGAACCTCTGGGGCCAACGTCCTGACTTTC. Protein: CASSSRPGQGTSGANVLTF.

This clonotype is judged medium-sized. V usage is TRBV20-1 and J usage is TRBJ2-3; D gene ambiguous. The CDR3 consists of 14 residues. V was cut by 5 bases and J by 6 bases, with 18 bases left in between. CDR1 DFQATT and CDR2 SNEGSKA come from the germline V gene (reference sequence). CDR3 nucleotide sequence: TGCAGTGCTGTTTCAGGAAGTGGCATGGATACGCAGTATTTT. Translated: CSAVSGSGMDTQYF.

By its share, this clonotype is medium-sized (0.01 to 0.1%). V and J are TRBV20-1 and TRBJ2-5; 12 positions match TRBD2. Germline V lookup: CDR1 DFQATT, CDR2 SNEGSKA (reference sequence). This CDR3 region has 15 residues. V shed 6 bases, J shed 1 base, and the junction held 6 bases outside the gene matches. The CDR3 protein is CSAALAGGTQETQYF. For the CDR3, the DNA is TGCAGTGCAGCTCTAGCGGGGGGGACCCAAGAGACCCAGTACTTC.

This clonotype was seen a few times. The chain has TRBV30 and TRBJ1-1; unclear D gene. The ends were cut back, 0 bases at V and 0 bases at J, with 5 bases in the middle. The germline V gene has CDR1 GTSNPN and CDR2 SVGIG (reference sequence). The CDR3 is 13 amino acids. CDR3 DNA sequence: TGTGCCTGGAGTGTTAACATGAACACTGAAGCTTTCTTT. This encodes CAWSVNMNTEAFF.

By share, this clonotype counts as medium-sized. CDR3 loop: CASSYDAGSPLHF. CDR3 coding DNA: TGTGCCAGCAGTTACGATGCGGGCTCACCCCTCCACTTT. The chain employs TRBV6-5 and TRBJ1-6, with D uncertain. Trimming removed 2 bases from V and 10 bases from J, with 9 bases in between. Germline CDR1 reads MNHEY; CDR2 reads SVGAGI. The CDR3 is 13 amino acids.

This clonotype is medium-sized by share. The chain is built from TRBV6-5 and TRBJ1-6; unclear D gene. CDR1 and CDR2 from the germline V gene are MNHEY and SVGAGI. V dropped 1 base and J dropped 0 bases, with 10 bases sitting between them. This CDR3 has 17 residues. The CDR3 region has the DNA TGTGCCAGCAGTTACTTTCACACGGCCTCCTATAATTCACCCCTCCACTTT. Its protein product is CASSYFHTASYNSPLHF.

Within the sample, this clonotype is medium-sized. The chain is built from TRBV28 and TRBJ1-5; D possibly corresponds to TRBD1 (5 bases). This CDR3 is 14 amino acids long. Germline loops: CDR1 MDHEN, CDR2 SYDVKM. The V and J ends lost 3 bases and 6 bases respectively, with 12 bases between them. CDR3 in DNA: TGTGCCAGCAGTTTGGGGGGGGGTGGTCAGCCCCAGCATTTT. As protein: CASSLGGGGQPQHF.

By sample share, this clonotype is medium-sized. The rearrangement uses TRBV30 and TRBJ1-1, with D maybe TRBD1 (6 bases). The CDR3 extends over 13 amino acids. Trimming pared 4 bases from V and 3 bases from J, leaving 12 bases between. Germline-derived CDR1 and CDR2 are GTSNPN and SVGIG (reference sequence). The CDR3 loop reads CAWTQGLDTEAFF. CDR3 nucleotide sequence: TGTGCCTGGACCCAGGGGCTGGACACTGAAGCTTTCTTT. The full variable domain, completed using reference TRBV30 and TRBJ1-1, is SQTIHQWPATLVQPVGSPLSLECTVEGTSNPNLYWYRQAAGRGLQLLFYSVGIGQISSEVPQNLSASRPQDRQFILSSKKLLLSDSGFYLCAWTQGLDTEAFFGQGTRLTVV.

The sample holds a few counts of this clonotype. V is TRBV5-4 and J is TRBJ2-5; D is unclear. Germline CDR1 reads SGHNT; CDR2 reads YYREEE (reference sequence). The CDR3 is made up of 13 amino acids. The ends were cut back, 4 bases at V and 2 bases at J, with 9 bases in the middle. This CDR3 reads CASSLPGQETQYF. In DNA, the CDR3 is TGTGCCAGCAGCCTCCCCGGGCAAGAGACCCAGTACTTC.

The chain employs TRBV11-2 and TRBJ2-1, with TRBD1 as a possible D gene (6 bases). CDR1 and CDR2 from the germline V gene are SGHAT and FQNNGV. This CDR3 contains 15 residues. Trimming pared 1 base from V and 6 bases from J, leaving 13 bases between. Written as DNA, the CDR3 is TGTGCCAGCAGCTTAGTTTGGCAGGGGAGCAATGAGCAGTTCTTC. It is translated as CASSLVWQGSNEQFF.

In this sample, this clonotype is medium-sized. The gene calls are TRBV21-1 and TRBJ2-1. TRBV21-1 is listed as a pseudogene. This CDR3 spans 14 amino acids. For the CDR3, the DNA is TGTGCCAGAGATCGACCGGGCTCCTACAATGAGCAGTTCTTC. Protein sequence: CARDRPGSYNEQFF.

The chain has TRBV3-1 and TRBJ2-5; D gene uncertain. Trimming removed 7 bases from V and 5 bases from J, with 8 bases in between. This CDR3 is 11 amino acids long. Germline V gene sequence: CDR1 LGHDT, CDR2 YNNKEL (reference sequence). This chain's CDR3 is CASTGRETQYF. CDR3 in DNA: TGTGCCAGCACTGGGCGGGAGACCCAGTACTTC.

This clonotype is deemed medium-sized. This chain uses TRBV6-5 with TRBJ1-1; no clear D gene. The CDR3 runs to 14 residues. Germline loops: CDR1 MNHEY, CDR2 SVGAGI. The V end was cut by 0 bases, the J end by 5 bases, with 10 bases between. The CDR3 here is CASSYSRFGTEAFF. In nucleotides, the CDR3 is TGTGCCAGCAGTTACTCAAGGTTCGGGACTGAAGCTTTCTTT.

This clonotype is termed medium-sized. The chain combines TRBV7-9 with TRBJ2-3; TRBD1 is a possible D gene (5 bases). The CDR3 has 15 amino acids. Trimming pared 1 base from V and 4 bases from J, leaving 12 bases between. Germline V gene sequence: CDR1 SEHNR, CDR2 FQNEAQ (reference sequence). This chain's CDR3 is CASSLVPGWADTQYF. The CDR3 DNA follows: TGTGCCAGCAGCTTAGTGCCAGGGTGGGCAGATACGCAGTATTTT.

This clonotype is medium-sized (0.01 to 0.1%) within its sample. The chain joins TRBV6-1 to TRBJ2-1; TRBD1 aligns across 11 bases. The CDR3 spans 15 residues. Germline CDR1 MNHNS, CDR2 SASEGT. Losses at the gene ends were 4 bases for V and 6 bases for J; bases not matched to a gene: 5. CDR3 sequence (DNA): TGTGCCAGCAGTGTCTCCGGGACAGGGGGCAATGAGCAGTTCTTC. Its protein is CASSVSGTGGNEQFF.

Judged by abundance, this clonotype is medium-sized (0.01 to 0.1%). The rearrangement joins TRBV29-1 to TRBJ1-1; weak D call: TRBD1 (5 bases). CDR3 length equals 12 residues. Germline V CDR1 and CDR2: SQVTM, ANQGSEA. Trimming shortened V by 7 bases and J by 10 bases, and 19 bases separated the two germline ends. This CDR3 is CSALRDQGSAFF. The CDR3 nucleotides are TGCAGCGCCCTCCGGGACCAGGGATCAGCTTTCTTT.

This clonotype is medium-sized in the sample. J is TRBJ2-5 and V is TRBV20-1; D assignment may be TRBD1 or TRBD2 (6 bases each). V lost 3 bases and J lost 3, with 20 bases in between. CDR3 size: 16 residues. Germline-derived CDR1 and CDR2 are DFQATT and SNEGSKA (reference sequence). This CDR3 reads CSASRGQRVGEETQYF. The CDR3 nucleotides are TGCAGTGCTAGTCGCGGACAGCGGGTAGGGGAAGAGACCCAGTACTTC.

A word on this clonotype: Sequence at one end of the junction differs from germline and may be a read error. This chain joins TRBV7-2 and TRBJ1-4; 11 bases are shared with TRBD1. CDR3 length equals 14 residues. CDR1 is SGHTA, CDR2 FQGNSA, per germline. The CDR3 DNA is TGTGTCAGCAGCCCGGGACAGGGGGTGGAAAAACTGTTTTTT. Amino acids: CVSSPGQGVEKLFF.

This clonotype turned up a few times. The chain uses TRBV5-8 and TRBJ2-5; D is unclear. Germline values: CDR1 SGHTS, CDR2 YDEGEE. This CDR3 region has 11 residues. The V end was cut by 0 bases, the J end by 5 bases, with 2 bases between. The CDR3 reads CASSLAETQYF. The CDR3 DNA reads as TGTGCCAGCAGCTTGGCCGAGACCCAGTACTTC.

By sample share, this clonotype is medium-sized. The J gene is TRBJ1-5, the V gene TRBV6-5; D remains unclear. This CDR3 is built from 15 residues. Deletions cut 0 bases from V and 7 bases from J, with 13 bases between. CDR1 is MNHEY and CDR2 is SVGAGI in the germline V gene. CDR3 loop: CASSYSPQGRQPQHF. Here the CDR3 DNA reads TGTGCCAGCAGTTACTCGCCTCAAGGGAGACAGCCCCAGCATTTT.

A few counts support this clonotype. The chain uses TRBV5-1 and TRBJ2-5; a weak D match, TRBD2 (5 bases). Trimming removed 0 bases from V and 5 bases from J, with 11 bases in between. The CDR3 runs 14 residues. Germline CDR1 is SGHRS and CDR2 is YFSETQ. The CDR3 region is CASSLASRAETQYF. The CDR3 DNA sequence: TGCGCCAGCAGCTTGGCCTCGAGGGCTGAGACCCAGTACTTC.

This clonotype was recorded a few times. The chain is built from TRBV12-3 or TRBV12-4 and TRBJ2-1; TRBD2 is a possible D gene (5 bases). The CDR3 has 14 amino acids. Trimming cost V 1 base and J 10 bases, with 14 bases left between them. The CDR3 region has the DNA TGTGCCAGCAGTTTAGGTATGAGGGTCGGGGAGCAGTTCTTC. Its protein is CASSLGMRVGEQFF.

This sequence joins TRBV5-1 and TRBJ2-1; 13 bases map to TRBD2. The CDR3 totals 16 residues. Looked up from germline, CDR1 is SGHRS and CDR2 is YFSETQ. The ends lost 2 bases at V and 6 bases at J; junction bases unmatched: 5. The DNA of the CDR3 is TGCGCCAGCAGCTTTCGACTAGCGGGGGGATCCAATGAGCAGTTCTTC. This translates into CASSFRLAGGSNEQFF.